This TCR beta chain came from a study of T cells expressing NK-cell markers. Study in general: Among eight sequenced donors, seven carried HCMV seropositivity while one was seronegative.

The authors made TCR beta cDNA libraries by 5'RACE template switching. This switching added a universal primer site and UMIs. TCRdb re-called the 5' RACE reads and catalogs CDR3 proteins one per entry, DNA excluded. Recorded here are about 460,000 distinct CDR3 sequences; the top ten clones represent over 1.1%. CDR1 is SGHRS, CDR2 YFSETQ, per germline. The CDR3 totals 14 residues. The clonotype originates from a woman aged 45-59 years in good health. The specimen sequenced was blood T cells: a sorted CD56 or NKG2C T cell subset, CD4+ or CD8+ T cells, or bulk PBMC T cells (not recorded which). V usage is TRBV5-1 and J usage is TRBJ2-5; TCRdb picks TRBD1, but there is no DNA to check that call. The CDR3 region is CASSSGQGKETQYF. Filled out from reference TRBV5-1 and TRBJ2-5, the complete variable domain reads KAGVTQTPRYLIKTRGQQVTLSCSPISGHRSVSWYQQTPGQGLQFLFEYFSETQRNKGNFPGRFSGRQFSNSRSEMNVSTLELGDSALYLCASSSGQGKETQYFGPGTRLLVL.